This entry lists 28 T cell receptor beta chains sequenced from one sample in a study of blood T cell repertoires in COVID-19. The data were produced by immunoSEQ multiplex PCR, yet TCRdb's version contains in-frame clones alone and is incomplete. The data contain about 210,000 clones, around 81% of them seen just once; the ten biggest clones take up 8.5% to 10%. Sequenced material: PBMCs or T cells enriched from blood (not recorded which). The receptors stem from a woman aged 50 to 60 with acute COVID-19.

Only one count was recorded for this clone. This CDR3 is CASSPGGGEQYF. In DNA form, the CDR3 reads TGTGCCAGCTCTCCGGGGGGGGGCGAGCAGTACTTC. The chain joins TRBV18 to TRBJ2-7; TRBD2 matches 8 bases. V was clipped by 6 bases and J by 6 bases; unmatched bases: 4. Germline CDR1 KGHSH, CDR2 LQKENI. The CDR3 contains 12 residues. The variable domain in full, completed from reference TRBV18 and TRBJ2-7, reads NAGVMQNPRHLVRRRGQEARLRCSPMKGHSHVYWYRQLPEEGLKFMVYLQKENIIDESGMPKERFSAEFPKEGPSILRIQQVVRGDSAAYFCASSPGGGEQYFGPGTRLTVT.

The rearrangement links TRBV7-9 to TRBJ1-6; a weak D match, TRBD1 (5 bases). Between the trimmed V and J ends, which lost 3 bases and 9 bases, there was a span of 12 bases. There are 14 residues in the CDR3. CDR1 and CDR2 (germline): SEHNR, FQNEAQ (reference sequence). The CDR3 loop is CASSFGVGGSPLHF. The CDR3 DNA reads TGTGCCAGCAGCTTCGGGGTGGGGGGTTCACCCCTCCACTTT.

The chain employs TRBV19 and TRBJ1-2; 9 nucleotides align to TRBD1. V was clipped by 3 bases and J by 5 bases; unmatched bases: 4. There are 14 residues in the CDR3. Per germline, CDR1 LNHDA and CDR2 SQIVND (reference sequence). Here the CDR3 reads CASSITGGRYGYTF. CDR3 in DNA: TGTGCCAGTAGTATCACAGGGGGCCGGTATGGCTACACCTTC.

This chain joins TRBV7-2 and TRBJ1-2, with 10 bases lining up with TRBD1. The CDR3 has 13 residues. The germline V gene has CDR1 SGHTA and CDR2 FQGNSA. The V and J ends lost 5 bases and 8 bases, in that order; junction bases with no gene match: 5. The CDR3 protein is CASSVDRGEGYTF. The CDR3 DNA follows: TGTGCCAGCAGCGTGGACAGGGGGGAGGGCTACACCTTC. Full variable domain (remainder filled in from reference TRBV7-2 and TRBJ1-2): GAGVSQSPSNKVTEKGKDVELRCDPISGHTALYWYRQSLGQGLEFLIYFQGNSAPDKSGLPSDRFSAERTGGSVSTLTIQRTQQEDSAVYLCASSVDRGEGYTFGSGTRLTVV.

Only a few counts were recorded for this clone. The gene calls are TRBV5-1 and TRBJ1-6; D gene uncertain. The germline V and J ends were trimmed by 0 bases and 7 bases, with 14 bases remaining between them. CDR1 SGHRS and CDR2 YFSETQ come from the germline V gene. The CDR3 consists of 16 residues. The CDR3 coding sequence is TGCGCCAGCAGCTTGGCCATCGGGAAGCGGAATTCACCCCTCCACTTT. As protein: CASSLAIGKRNSPLHF.

This clone was seen a few times. J is TRBJ1-3 and V is TRBV30, with 7 bases identical to TRBD1. With V trimmed by 2 bases and J by 2 bases, 6 bases remained unmatched. This CDR3 is 15 amino acids long. The germline V gene has CDR1 GTSNPN and CDR2 SVGIG (reference sequence). DNA for the CDR3: TGTGCCTGGAGTAAACAGGGGTTACCTGGAAACACCATATATTTT. This codes for CAWSKQGLPGNTIYF.

The chain has TRBV6-5 and TRBJ2-2; 7 bases are a match to TRBD1. J was trimmed by 5 bases and V by 2 bases; bases with no gene match: 5. The CDR3 contains 15 residues. Per germline, CDR1 MNHEY and CDR2 SVGAGI. This CDR3 is CASSYDRVGTGELFF. CDR3 DNA: TGTGCCAGCAGTTACGACAGGGTGGGAACCGGGGAGCTGTTTTTT.

The DNA of the CDR3 is TGTGCCAGCAGTTTAAGTTCAGGGGGCTCTGCTGGAAACACCATATATTTT. Protein: CASSLSSGGSAGNTIYF. The genes are TRBV28 and TRBJ1-3, with 8 bases that match TRBD1. The germline gives CDR1 MDHEN, CDR2 SYDVKM. The trim removed 2 bases at V and 2 bases at J, leaving 8 bases unmatched. The CDR3 sequence is 17 residues long. The variable domain in full, completed from reference TRBV28 and TRBJ1-3, reads DVKVTQSSRYLVKRTGEKVFLECVQDMDHENMFWYRQDPGLGLRLIYFSYDVKMKEKGDIPEGYSVSREKKERFSLILESASTNQTSMYLCASSLSSGGSAGNTIYFGEGSWLTVV.

For the CDR3, the DNA is TGTGCCAGCAGCTCCAACTCCCAGGCCCCCGATACGCAGTATTTT. Amino acids: CASSSNSQAPDTQYF. The chain employs TRBV7-2 and TRBJ2-3; D is unresolved. In germline, CDR1 is SGHTA, CDR2 FQGNSA. The CDR3 covers 15 residues. Trimming left V 4 bases short and J 6 bases short, with 17 bases between.

The gene calls are TRBV28 and TRBJ2-3; the D gene is possibly TRBD1 (5 bases). Germline CDR1 is MDHEN and CDR2 is SYDVKM. Between the trimmed V and J ends, which lost 5 bases and 0 bases, there was a span of 15 bases. There are 16 residues in the CDR3. The CDR3 spells CASSTSHRPSTDTQYF. CDR3 coding DNA: TGTGCCAGCAGTACCTCGCACAGGCCTAGCACAGATACGCAGTATTTT.

The gene calls are TRBV28 and TRBJ1-4, with D maybe TRBD1 (6 bases). This CDR3 region has 17 residues. Per germline, CDR1 MDHEN and CDR2 SYDVKM. V lost 4 bases and J 6 bases, leaving 21 bases between the germline ends. The CDR3 loop reads CASSSPLGGGTDEKLFF. CDR3 DNA: TGTGCCAGCAGTTCCCCCCTAGGGGGGGGCACAGATGAAAAACTGTTTTTT.

This rearrangement joins TRBV6-5 to TRBJ1-4, with 9 nucleotides matching TRBD1. V was clipped by 6 bases and J by 6 bases; unmatched bases: 5. The CDR3 sequence is 14 residues long. Germline V lookup: CDR1 MNHEY, CDR2 SVGAGI. The CDR3 DNA is TGTGCCAGCAGAGTACAGGGGGCTGATGAAAAACTGTTTTTT. Its translation is CASRVQGADEKLFF.

This clone was observed once. CDR3: CASSRGRSMGEQYF. The CDR3 DNA is TGTGCCAGCAGTCGAGGGAGGAGTATGGGGGAGCAGTACTTC. This rearrangement joins TRBV21-1 to TRBJ2-7; TRBD2 was called by the table and not checked on the DNA. TRBV21-1 is a known pseudogene. CDR3 size: 14 residues.

This chain's CDR3 is CASSSQGGRQPQHF. In nucleotides, the CDR3 is TGTGCCAGCAGCTCCCAGGGGGGACGGCAGCCCCAGCATTTT. This chain uses TRBV5-6 with TRBJ1-5; 7 nucleotides line up with TRBD1. V lost 3 bases and J lost 7; bases outside the gene matches: 7. The CDR3 is 14 residues long. CDR1 and CDR2 (germline): SGHDT, YYEEEE.

The V and J genes are TRBV11-3 and TRBJ2-7; the D is unclear. CDR1 and CDR2 from the germline V gene are SGHNT and YENEEA. This CDR3 spans 16 amino acids. V lost 1 base and J 6 bases, leaving 19 bases between the germline ends. The chain's CDR3 is CASSLVPGSSFSEQYF. As DNA, the CDR3 is TGTGCCAGCAGCTTAGTACCGGGTTCCTCGTTTTCCGAGCAGTACTTC.

This rearrangement joins TRBV28 to TRBJ2-5, with TRBD2 identical over 16 bases. The ends lost 5 bases at V and 13 bases at J; junction bases unmatched: 7. The CDR3 is 14 residues long. From germline, CDR1 is MDHEN and CDR2 SYDVKM. CDR3 in amino acids: CASSRGLAGGPLYF. CDR3 sequence (DNA): TGTGCCAGCAGTAGGGGACTAGCGGGAGGGCCACTGTACTTC. The full variable domain, with the rest looked up from reference TRBV28 and TRBJ2-5, is DVKVTQSSRYLVKRTGEKVFLECVQDMDHENMFWYRQDPGLGLRLIYFSYDVKMKEKGDIPEGYSVSREKKERFSLILESASTNQTSMYLCASSRGLAGGPLYFGPGTRLLVL.

CDR3 sequence reads: CASSPTGSMTEKLFF. CDR3 bases: TGTGCCAGCTCACCAACGGGGAGCATGACTGAAAAACTGTTTTTT. The V gene is TRBV18, the J gene TRBJ1-4; D gene unclear. CDR1 and CDR2 (germline): KGHSH, LQKENI. The V gene lost 2 bases and the J gene lost 7 bases, with 14 bases spanning the gap. The CDR3 length is 15 residues.

The J gene is TRBJ2-1, the V gene TRBV24-1, with TRBD2 matching 8 bases. Unmatched junction bases numbered 9, after V lost 3 bases and J lost 0 bases. This CDR3 comprises 18 residues. Per germline, CDR1 KGHDR and CDR2 SFDVKD. The CDR3 spells CATSDTREGPGSYNEQFF. The CDR3 DNA reads as TGTGCCACCAGTGATACCCGGGAGGGCCCTGGCTCCTACAATGAGCAGTTCTTC.

This chain uses TRBV4-3 with TRBJ1-2, with 9 nucleotides matching TRBD1. This CDR3 is built from 16 residues. The V gene's germline CDR1 is LGHNA and CDR2 YSLEER. Germline trimming cut 2 bases from V and 4 bases from J; bases unmatched to any gene: 8. The CDR3 nucleotides read TGCGCCAGCAGCCAACCAGGGACAGGGACGATCTATGGCTACACCTTC. It is translated as CASSQPGTGTIYGYTF.

The chain combines TRBV19 with TRBJ1-2; 8 nucleotides match TRBD1. The CDR3 runs to 15 residues. Trimming removed 7 bases from V and 2 bases from J; junction bases left unmatched: 9. Germline-derived CDR1 and CDR2 are LNHDA and SQIVND (reference sequence). The CDR3 DNA reads TGTGCCAGTACCCTCCCGACAGGGGAGAACTATGGCTACACCTTC. The encoded protein is CASTLPTGENYGYTF.

The chain is built from TRBV12-5 and TRBJ1-6; unclear D gene. V was trimmed by 2 bases and J by 14 bases, leaving 13 bases between them. CDR1 is LGHNT, CDR2 FRNRAP, per germline. The CDR3 loop spans 13 amino acids. The CDR3 reads CASGLPSSKSLHF. CDR3 nucleotides: TGTGCTAGTGGTTTGCCTAGCTCTAAGTCCCTCCACTTT.

The rearrangement uses TRBV6-5 and TRBJ1-5; TRBD1 agrees at 11 bases. The ends lost 5 bases at V and 7 bases at J; junction bases unmatched: 4. There are 14 residues in the CDR3. Germline loops: CDR1 MNHEY, CDR2 SVGAGI. The CDR3 here is CASSLGQGDQPQHF. CDR3 nucleotide sequence: TGTGCCAGCAGTCTGGGACAGGGGGACCAGCCCCAGCATTTT.

The chain joins TRBV13 to TRBJ1-2, with D tentatively TRBD1 (5 bases). Germline V gene lookup returns CDR1 PRHDT and CDR2 FYEKMQ (reference sequence). Deletions cut 1 base from V and 2 bases from J, with 17 bases between. The CDR3 has 17 residues. CDR3 in DNA: TGTGCCAGCAGCTTAGAAGGGGACTCCAACTGGAACTATGGCTACACCTTC. Translating it yields CASSLEGDSNWNYGYTF.

This sequence joins TRBV6-1 and TRBJ2-7; 10 nucleotides match TRBD1. The CDR3 contains 15 residues. The V segment lost 2 bases and the J segment 7 bases; nucleotides outside the gene matches: 8. The germline CDR1 and CDR2 sequences are MNHNS and SASEGT. CDR3 sequence (DNA): TGTGCCAGCAGTGAAACGTGGACAGGGGGGAGGGAGCAGTACTTC. As protein: CASSETWTGGREQYF.

The gene calls are TRBV5-1 and TRBJ1-5; no reliable D call. The germline V and J ends were trimmed by 2 bases and 2 bases, with 14 bases remaining between them. This CDR3 comprises 16 residues. Germline V gene sequence: CDR1 SGHRS, CDR2 YFSETQ. The DNA of the CDR3 is TGCGCCAGCAGCTTTGGTGACTCCGAGGGCAATCAGCCCCAGCATTTT. Amino acid sequence: CASSFGDSEGNQPQHF.

The gene calls are TRBV19 and TRBJ2-4; 9 bases match TRBD1. This CDR3 contains 19 residues. V shed 6 bases and J 3 bases; nucleotides not matched to a gene: 18. The germline CDR1 and CDR2 sequences are LNHDA and SQIVND (reference sequence). CDR3: CASSPILRTGVGSKNIQYF. In DNA, the CDR3 is TGTGCCAGTAGCCCTATACTTCGGACAGGGGTTGGGAGCAAAAACATTCAGTACTTC.

DNA of the CDR3: TGTGCCAGTAGGAAAGGGGGTCAGCCCCAGCATTTT. It yields the protein CASRKGGQPQHF. The chain uses TRBV19 and TRBJ1-5; possibly TRBD1 for D (6 bases). With 6 bases removed from V and 6 bases from J, the gap between germline ends came to 9 bases. The CDR3 extends over 12 amino acids. Germline V gives CDR1 LNHDA, CDR2 SQIVND (reference sequence).

Only one count was recorded for this clone. This rearrangement joins TRBV21-1 to TRBJ2-1; the table gives TRBD1 as D, unverified against the DNA. TRBV21-1 is a documented pseudogene. The CDR3 consists of 14 residues. CDR3 amino acids: CASSNYPTGYEQFF. CDR3 DNA: TGTGCCAGCAGCAACTACCCTACAGGGTATGAGCAGTTCTTC.